This entry lists 23 T cell receptor beta chains sequenced from one sample in a study of blood T cell repertoires in COVID-19. Sequenced by immunoSEQ multiplex PCR; TCRdb stores in-frame clones only, minus some. The sample has 200,000 to 250,000 clones, approximately 84% seen once. The material sequenced was peripheral blood. These receptors originate from a man of 80 years or more with acute or convalescent COVID-19.

This chain joins TRBV6-5 and TRBJ1-6; no clear D gene. Trimming pared 6 bases from V and 7 bases from J, leaving 10 bases between. The CDR3 has 13 residues. Germline values: CDR1 MNHEY, CDR2 SVGAGI. Here the CDR3 reads CASRLAGNSPLHF. In DNA form, the CDR3 reads TGTGCCAGCAGACTGGCCGGGAATTCACCCCTCCACTTT.

V gene TRBV11-3 combines with J gene TRBJ1-1, with 8 bases that match TRBD1. The CDR3 runs to 17 residues. With 4 bases clipped from V and 2 bases from J, the junction kept 12 bases outside the gene matches. The V gene's germline CDR1 is SGHNT and CDR2 YENEEA. CDR3 DNA sequence: TGTGCCAGCAGCTCAGGGGACAGGACCATAAAAAACACTGAAGCTTTCTTT. It encodes CASSSGDRTIKNTEAFF. Full variable domain (remainder filled in from reference TRBV11-3 and TRBJ1-1): EAGVVQSPRYKIIEKKQPVAFWCNPISGHNTLYWYLQNLGQGPELLIRYENEEAVDDSQLPKDRFSAERLKGVDSTLKIQPAELGDSAVYLCASSSGDRTIKNTEAFFGQGTRLTVV.

The chain has TRBV28 and TRBJ2-1; 7 bases fit TRBD2. The length of the CDR3 is 14 residues. Germline V lookup: CDR1 MDHEN, CDR2 SYDVKM. J was trimmed by 1 base and V by 4 bases; bases with no gene match: 1. CDR3 DNA: TGTGCCAGCAGTTCGGGGGGTTCCTACAATGAGCAGTTCTTC. This codes for CASSSGGSYNEQFF.

The gene calls are TRBV4-2 and TRBJ2-6, with TRBD1 identical over 8 bases. The germline CDR1 and CDR2 sequences are LGHNA and YNFKEQ. The CDR3 covers 18 residues. The junction had 8 bases not matched to a gene; V was cut back by 1 base and J by 3 bases. CDR3 DNA: TGTGCCAGCAGCCAAGCCTTTCAGGGGGCGGGTGGGGCCAACGTCCTGACTTTC. The encoded protein is CASSQAFQGAGGANVLTF.

The rearrangement joins TRBV28 to TRBJ2-7; 10 bases are a match to TRBD1. Germline V gene lookup returns CDR1 MDHEN and CDR2 SYDVKM. V gave up 4 bases and J gave up 5 bases; unmatched junction bases: 8. This CDR3 is built from 15 residues. The CDR3 here is CASSWWGQGSHEQYF. The DNA of the CDR3 is TGTGCCAGCAGTTGGTGGGGACAGGGGTCCCACGAGCAGTACTTC.

The chain employs TRBV14 and TRBJ1-2; D is undetermined. The CDR3 is 13 residues long. The germline V gene has CDR1 SGHDN and CDR2 FVKESK. The V and J ends lost 1 base and 4 bases respectively, with 7 bases between them. CDR3 sequence reads: CASSQGGIYGYTF. The DNA of the CDR3 is TGTGCCAGCAGCCAAGGAGGAATCTATGGCTACACCTTC.

The chain combines TRBV10-3 with TRBJ2-1, with 11 bases that match TRBD2. The V gene's germline CDR1 is ENHRY and CDR2 SYGVKD. This CDR3 comprises 17 residues. Trimming took 6 bases from V and 12 from J; bases not matched to a gene: 19. Here the CDR3 reads CAIRPATLAGGREGQFF. CDR3 nucleotides: TGTGCCATCAGGCCGGCGACCCTAGCGGGAGGCCGTGAAGGGCAGTTCTTC.

This chain links TRBV10-2 with TRBJ1-4, with TRBD1 identical over 9 bases. The germline V gene has CDR1 WSHSY and CDR2 SAAADI. CDR3 length: 15 residues. V lost 8 bases, J lost 5 bases, and 9 bases stayed unmatched. The CDR3: CASFGYGTGNEKLFF. The CDR3 DNA reads as TGCGCCAGCTTCGGATACGGGACAGGGAATGAAAAACTGTTTTTT.

Comment on this clone: Compared with germline, one end of the junction differs, possibly owing to a read error. This chain connects TRBV7-7 to TRBJ2-1; 10 positions match TRBD2. In germline, CDR1 is SSHAT, CDR2 FNYEAQ (reference sequence). CDR3 length: 21 residues. DNA of the CDR3: TGTGCTAGCAGCTTAGGGCTAGCGGGAGTGAACCTAAAAAACTCCTACAATGAGCAGTTCTTC. Translated: CASSLGLAGVNLKNSYNEQFF. Looking up the rest from reference TRBV7-7 and TRBJ2-1 gives the full variable domain: GAGVSQSPRYKVTKRGQDVTLRCDPISSHATLYWYQQALGQGPEFLTYFNYEAQPDKSGLPSDRFSAERPEGSISTLTIQRTEQRDSAMYRCASSLGLAGVNLKNSYNEQFFGPGTRLTVL.

V gene TRBV27 combines with J gene TRBJ2-3, with D unresolved. The length of the CDR3 is 13 residues. The V and J ends lost 3 bases and 0 bases respectively, with 4 bases between them. Germline V lookup: CDR1 MNHEY, CDR2 SMNVEV (reference sequence). CDR3 bases: TGTGCCAGCAGTTTCGTCAGCACAGATACGCAGTATTTT. Protein: CASSFVSTDTQYF.

V usage is TRBV18 and J usage is TRBJ2-2, with 9 bases fitting TRBD2. Trimming cost V 5 bases and J 0 bases; bases outside gene matches: 7. This CDR3 has 17 amino acids. Germline V CDR1 and CDR2: KGHSH, LQKENI. The CDR3 is CASSSQAGGSNTGELFF. In DNA form, the CDR3 reads TGTGCCAGCTCAAGCCAAGCGGGAGGTTCGAACACCGGGGAGCTGTTTTTT.

The CDR3 spells CASRNRDSQETQYF. The CDR3 DNA reads as TGTGCCAGCAGAAACCGGGACTCCCAAGAGACCCAGTACTTC. The chain uses TRBV28 and TRBJ2-5; D is possibly TRBD2 (6 bases). Between the trimmed V and J ends, which lost 6 bases and 1 base, there was a span of 12 bases. In germline, CDR1 is MDHEN, CDR2 SYDVKM. This CDR3 contains 14 residues.

J is TRBJ1-4 and V is TRBV18; TRBD1 aligns across 8 bases. The length of the CDR3 is 15 residues. Unmatched junction bases numbered 9, after V lost 5 bases and J lost 7 bases. Germline V lookup: CDR1 KGHSH, CDR2 LQKENI. Here the CDR3 reads CASSTTQQGGEKLFF. DNA for the CDR3: TGTGCCAGCTCAACCACCCAACAGGGGGGTGAAAAACTGTTTTTT.

The rearrangement uses TRBV7-2 and TRBJ2-2, with 10 positions matching TRBD1. With 4 bases clipped from V and 7 bases from J, the junction kept 6 bases outside the gene matches. The CDR3 runs to 15 residues. Germline CDR1 and CDR2: SGHTA and FQGNSA. The CDR3 reads CASSSDRGKIGELFF. CDR3 in DNA: TGTGCCAGCAGCTCGGACAGGGGGAAAATCGGGGAGCTGTTTTTT.

This chain joins TRBV2 and TRBJ2-1; tentative D call: TRBD1 (6 bases). CDR1 and CDR2 (germline): SNHLY, FYNNEI. The CDR3 length is 15 residues. The V end was cut by 4 bases, the J end by 6 bases, with 16 bases between. The CDR3 DNA is TGTGCCAGCAGTGTACGTGGGGGCCCTAGCAATGAGCAGTTCTTC. It codes for CASSVRGGPSNEQFF.

The V call is TRBV5-1, the J call TRBJ2-1; TRBD1 matches at 9 bases. The CDR3 runs to 16 residues. The germline V gene has CDR1 SGHRS and CDR2 YFSETQ. After removal of 1 base from V and 5 bases from J, the junction contained 7 bases not matched to a gene. This chain's CDR3 is CASSLFGQGSNNEQFF. CDR3 bases: TGCGCCAGCAGCTTGTTTGGACAGGGGAGTAACAATGAGCAGTTCTTC.

This clone was recorded a few times. The chain joins TRBV7-2 to TRBJ2-1; 7 bases are a match to TRBD2. The CDR3 is 13 amino acids. The germline CDR1 and CDR2 sequences are SGHTA and FQGNSA. Trimming at V came to 6 bases and at J to 8 bases, leaving 7 bases not matched to a gene. CDR3 sequence reads: CASRLGLVDEQFF. In nucleotides, the CDR3 is TGTGCCAGCAGACTCGGACTAGTCGATGAGCAGTTCTTC.

The V and J genes are TRBV24-1 and TRBJ2-5; TRBD1 matches at 8 bases. V shed 5 bases and J 4 bases; nucleotides not matched to a gene: 20. This CDR3 contains 19 residues. CDR1 KGHDR and CDR2 SFDVKD come from the germline V gene. CDR3 coding DNA: TGTGCCACCAGTGCCCCAAACCCCGGGACAGGCGCACCCCGAGAGACCCAGTACTTC. Amino acid sequence: CATSAPNPGTGAPRETQYF.

The chain couples TRBV5-6 to TRBJ2-2; 11 nucleotides agree with TRBD2. Unmatched junction bases numbered 7, after V lost 5 bases and J lost 1 base. Germline V gene sequence: CDR1 SGHDT, CDR2 YYEEEE. This CDR3 region has 17 residues. The CDR3 region is CASRLRTSGLNTGELFF. DNA for the CDR3: TGTGCCAGCAGACTCCGGACTAGCGGGCTGAACACCGGGGAGCTGTTTTTT. Full variable domain (remainder filled in from reference TRBV5-6 and TRBJ2-2): DAGVTQSPTHLIKTRGQQVTLRCSPKSGHDTVSWYQQALGQGPQFIFQYYEEEERQRGNFPDRFSGHQFPNYSSELNVNALLLGDSALYLCASRLRTSGLNTGELFFGEGSRLTVL.

V is TRBV7-8 and J is TRBJ2-7; TRBD2 agrees at 9 bases. Looked up from germline, CDR1 is SGHVS and CDR2 is FQNEAQ. There are 15 residues in the CDR3. J was trimmed by 7 bases and V by 3 bases; bases with no gene match: 10. The CDR3, as DNA: TGTGCCAGCAGCTTGACTAGCGGCAATCGACGGGAGCAGTACTTC. Translated, it gives CASSLTSGNRREQYF. The complete variable domain, with remaining parts taken from reference TRBV7-8 and TRBJ2-7, reads GAGVSQSPRYKVAKRGQDVALRCDPISGHVSLFWYQQALGQGPEFLTYFQNEAQLDKSGLPSDRFFAERPEGSVSTLKIQRTQQEDSAVYLCASSLTSGNRREQYFGPGTRLTVT.

V gene TRBV7-8 combines with J gene TRBJ2-7, with TRBD2 identical over 13 bases. The CDR3 spans 18 residues. V dropped 5 bases and J dropped 2; count of bases not matched to a gene: 12. CDR1 SGHVS and CDR2 FQNEAQ come from the germline V gene. The CDR3 DNA sequence: TGTGCCAGCAGCCTTGGACTAGCGGGGGAGGTCCCACCCTACGAGCAGTACTTC. Translated, it gives CASSLGLAGEVPPYEQYF.

The CDR3 protein is CASSLAADTQYF. Written as DNA, the CDR3 is TGTGCCAGCAGCTTAGCTGCAGATACGCAGTATTTT. The chain links TRBV11-2 to TRBJ2-3; D uncertain. Trimming removed 1 base from V and 4 bases from J, with 3 bases in between. The CDR3 length is 12 residues. Germline V CDR1 and CDR2: SGHAT, FQNNGV.

This chain connects TRBV28 to TRBJ1-6; no firm D call. This CDR3 contains 17 residues. Germline loops: CDR1 MDHEN, CDR2 SYDVKM. V lost 6 bases, J lost 5 bases, and 20 bases lay in between. Here the CDR3 DNA reads TGTGCCAGCAGACCCACGGGAAGGGCAGCGAATAATTCACCCCTCCACTTT. Protein: CASRPTGRAANNSPLHF.